This TCR beta chain is drawn from a study of a mutant IDH1 vaccine in newly diagnosed glioma. Study context: Vaccinations were initiated 4-6 weeks following radiotherapy alone, or were given together with temozolomide cycles. Prior therapy was radiotherapy, temozolomide, or both; most received both.

Time point reported: week 11, during vaccination. Every vaccine dose comprised 300 ug of mutant IDH1 20-mer peptide plus topical imiquimod. New WHO grade 3 or 4 astrocytomas that were IDH1-mutant and ATRX-lost occurred in the donors. Worth noting for this clone: Its antigen remains unidentified.

Measured with immunoSEQ multiplex PCR; TCRdb has only the in-frame clones, and not every one. The data hold fewer than 65,000 clones, with over 70% observed a single time. CDR1 SGHAT and CDR2 FQNNGV come from the germline V gene. This CDR3 comprises 15 residues. Trimming at V came to 4 bases and at J to 1 base, leaving 6 bases not matched to a gene. The sequence was collected from a man in his fifties with glioma. The sample was PBMCs, taken from a glioma patient whose treatment included an IDH1 peptide vaccine. The gene calls are TRBV11-2 and TRBJ1-2; TRBD1 aligns across 7 bases. The chain's CDR3 is CASSSWTGHNYGYTF. CDR3 in DNA: TGTGCCAGCAGCTCCTGGACAGGCCATAACTATGGCTACACCTTC.